The present T cell receptor beta chain was sequenced within a study of blood T cell repertoires in COVID-19. Looking at the study overall: Samples came from the United States, Italy and Spain, spanning acute and convalescent COVID-19. PBMCs, B-cell-depleted T cells, or T cells were the source of the cDNA or gDNA that made up the material.

V was trimmed by 6 bases and J by 0 bases, leaving 11 bases between them. The length of the CDR3 is 14 residues. The germline gives CDR1 LNHDA, CDR2 SQIVND (reference sequence). Enrolment of Seattle patients took place during active infection, and they were followed longitudinally. Sequencing used immunoSEQ multiplex PCR; TCRdb keeps in-frame clones, though not all of them. In the table there are approximately 170,000 clones, 80% to 90% of which are singletons. The source is a woman of 80 years or more with COVID-19, enrolled during active disease. Material for sequencing was peripheral blood. The chain recombines TRBV19 with TRBJ1-2; D uncertain. CDR3 amino acids: CASRPETANYGYTF. The CDR3, as DNA: TGTGCCAGTAGACCAGAGACTGCTAACTATGGCTACACCTTC.